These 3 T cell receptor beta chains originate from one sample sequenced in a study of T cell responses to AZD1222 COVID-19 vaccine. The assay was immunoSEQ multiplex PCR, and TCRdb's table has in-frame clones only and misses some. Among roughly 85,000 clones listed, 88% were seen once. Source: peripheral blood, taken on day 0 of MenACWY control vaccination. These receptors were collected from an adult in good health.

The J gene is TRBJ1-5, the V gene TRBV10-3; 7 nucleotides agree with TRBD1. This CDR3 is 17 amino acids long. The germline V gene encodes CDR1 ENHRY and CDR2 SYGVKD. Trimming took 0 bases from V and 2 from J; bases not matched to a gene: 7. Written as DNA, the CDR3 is TGTGCCATCAGTGAGTCACAGGGGCCCTCTCGCAATCAGCCCCAGCATTTT. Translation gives CAISESQGPSRNQPQHF.

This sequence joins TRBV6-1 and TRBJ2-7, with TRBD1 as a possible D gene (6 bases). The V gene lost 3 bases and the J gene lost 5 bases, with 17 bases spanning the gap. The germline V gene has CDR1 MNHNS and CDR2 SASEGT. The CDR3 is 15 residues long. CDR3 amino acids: CASSDWTEDPNEQYF. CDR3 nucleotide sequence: TGTGCCAGCAGTGATTGGACAGAGGATCCTAACGAGCAGTACTTC.

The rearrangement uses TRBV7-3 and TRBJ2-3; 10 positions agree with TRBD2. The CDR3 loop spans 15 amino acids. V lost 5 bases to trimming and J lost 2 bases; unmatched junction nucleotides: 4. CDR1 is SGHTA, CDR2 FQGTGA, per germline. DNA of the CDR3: TGTGCCAGCAGCCCTAGCGGGGGTTACACAGATACGCAGTATTTT. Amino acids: CASSPSGGYTDTQYF.